This T cell receptor (beta chain) was identified in a study of cytomegalovirus exposure and HLA in healthy donors. Study observations and caveats: It was assumed in the presence/absence analyses that sequencing depth was roughly uniform across donors. Later, an analysis found that common viral pathogens appeared to be linked with several of the most significant clusters.

With regard to this clone: Its antigen is unidentified.

Vbeta (60) and Jbeta (13) primers were used in the PCR. Produced via immunoSEQ multiplex PCR; TCRdb's table is partial and in-frame only. This table holds some 120,000 clones, 65% to 75% found once. This CDR3 has 14 amino acids. Looked up from germline, CDR1 is SNHLY and CDR2 is FYNNEI. Trimming shortened V by 8 bases and J by 0 bases, and 8 bases separated the two germline ends. The donors gave bone marrow, and they were healthy. The sequence was obtained from a man aged 25 to 40 in good health and CMV-seropositive. The rearrangement uses TRBV2 and TRBJ1-6; a weak D match, TRBD1 (6 bases). What was sequenced was PBMCs. The CDR3 spells CASRRGSYNSPLHF. The DNA for the CDR3 is TGTGCCAGCCGCAGGGGCTCCTATAATTCACCCCTCCACTTT.